These 7 T cell receptor beta chains were all obtained from the same sample, sequenced in a study of blood T cell repertoires in COVID-19. The repertoire was sequenced with immunoSEQ multiplex PCR; TCRdb's copy has only in-frame clones and lacks some. The sample has roughly 280,000 clones; roughly 86% are singletons. The sequencing sample was made of peripheral blood. Receptor source: a man aged 35 to 55 with active or convalescent COVID-19.

The rearrangement links TRBV10-3 to TRBJ2-7; 9 bases line up with TRBD1. V was clipped by 10 bases and J by 5 bases; unmatched bases: 9. The CDR3 covers 13 residues. The germline gives CDR1 ENHRY, CDR2 SYGVKD. The CDR3 here is CATGGQGSHEQYF. The CDR3 DNA reads as TGTGCCACCGGGGGACAGGGAAGCCACGAGCAGTACTTC.

This clone was seen more than once but under ten times. The V and J genes are TRBV2 and TRBJ1-2, with 8 bases identical to TRBD1. Trimming removed 7 bases from V and 7 bases from J; junction bases left unmatched: 14. The CDR3 runs 15 residues. CDR1 and CDR2 (germline): SNHLY, FYNNEI. CDR3 region: CASIQRTTTGAGYTF. The CDR3 coding sequence is TGTGCCAGCATCCAAAGGACAACGACAGGGGCTGGCTACACCTTC.

J is TRBJ1-2 and V is TRBV11-3, with D unresolved. The CDR3 totals 13 residues. Germline lookup yields CDR1 SGHNT and CDR2 YENEEA. Trimming stripped 5 bases from V and 4 bases from J, with 11 bases between. This CDR3 is CASSPGGSYGYTF. The DNA of the CDR3 is TGTGCCAGCAGCCCAGGAGGGTCCTATGGCTACACCTTC.

This clone was detected only once. This chain links TRBV2 with TRBJ2-7; the D gene is possibly TRBD1 (6 bases). The CDR3 has 15 amino acids. Germline V lookup: CDR1 SNHLY, CDR2 FYNNEI. V was trimmed by 6 bases and J by 2 bases, leaving 17 bases between them. For the CDR3, the DNA is TGTGCCAGCAGCGAACGGACAGCCAATACCTACGAGCAGTACTTC. As protein: CASSERTANTYEQYF.

The rearrangement links TRBV2 to TRBJ2-7, with 9 bases fitting TRBD1. Germline CDR1 and CDR2: SNHLY and FYNNEI. J gave up 6 bases and V 4 bases, and 7 bases lay outside the gene matches. This CDR3 spans 14 amino acids. The CDR3 protein is CASSVGTGISEQYF. The CDR3 DNA reads as TGTGCCAGCAGTGTTGGGACAGGGATTTCCGAGCAGTACTTC.

This clone was counted once. This CDR3 is CASSQHGGPLENTEAFF. The CDR3 bases are TGTGCCAGCAGTCAACACGGGGGTCCTCTGGAGAACACTGAAGCTTTCTTT. The rearrangement links TRBV14 to TRBJ1-1; maybe TRBD1 (5 bases). The V end was cut by 6 bases, the J end by 1 base, with 21 bases between. The length of the CDR3 is 17 residues. CDR1 SGHDN and CDR2 FVKESK come from the germline V gene. Using reference TRBV14 and TRBJ1-1 for the parts outside the CDR3, the full variable domain is EAGVTQFPSHSVIEKGQTVTLRCDPISGHDNLYWYRRVMGKEIKFLLHFVKESKQDESGMPNNRFLAERTGGTYSTLKVQPAELEDSGVYFCASSQHGGPLENTEAFFGQGTRLTVV.

This sequence joins TRBV6-5 and TRBJ2-7; 10 nucleotides match TRBD2. The CDR3 consists of 14 residues. Germline trimming cut 8 bases from V and 1 base from J; bases unmatched to any gene: 5. In germline, CDR1 is MNHEY, CDR2 SVGAGI. The DNA for the CDR3 is TGTGCCAGCCTTAGACTAGCGGGTTCCTACGAGCAGTACTTC. Translated: CASLRLAGSYEQYF.